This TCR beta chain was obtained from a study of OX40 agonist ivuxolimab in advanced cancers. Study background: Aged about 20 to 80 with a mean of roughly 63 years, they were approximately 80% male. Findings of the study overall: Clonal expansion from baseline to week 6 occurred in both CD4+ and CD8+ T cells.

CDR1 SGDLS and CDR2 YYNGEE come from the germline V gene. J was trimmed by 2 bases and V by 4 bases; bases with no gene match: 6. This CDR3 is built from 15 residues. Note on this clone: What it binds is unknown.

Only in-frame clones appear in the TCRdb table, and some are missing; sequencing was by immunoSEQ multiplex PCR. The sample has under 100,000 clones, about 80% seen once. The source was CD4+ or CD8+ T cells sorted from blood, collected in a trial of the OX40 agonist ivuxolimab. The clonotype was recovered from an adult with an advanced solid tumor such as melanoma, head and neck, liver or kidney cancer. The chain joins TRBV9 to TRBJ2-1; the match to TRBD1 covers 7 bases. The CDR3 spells CASSLGQLPYNEQFF. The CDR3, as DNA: TGTGCCAGCAGCCTGGGACAGCTACCCTACAATGAGCAGTTCTTC. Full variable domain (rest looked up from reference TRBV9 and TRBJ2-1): DSGVTQTPKHLITATGQRVTLRCSPRSGDLSVYWYQQSLDQGLQFLIQYYNGEERAKGNILERFSAQQFPDLHSELNLSSLELGDSALYFCASSLGQLPYNEQFFGPGTRLTVL.